Following are 4 T cell receptor beta chains from one sample sequenced in a study of cytomegalovirus exposure and HLA in healthy donors. The PCR had 60 Vbeta and 13 Jbeta primers. Using immunoSEQ multiplex PCR, the repertoire was profiled, and TCRdb retains in-frame clones only, with some absent. The sample lists 100,000 or so clones, less than 80% occurring once. The sequenced sample was PBMCs. These receptors were obtained from a young man in good health and CMV-seronegative.

Only a few counts were recorded for this clone. The V gene is TRBV7-9, the J gene TRBJ2-5; possibly TRBD1 for D (5 bases). V gave up 1 base and J gave up 5 bases, with 11 bases separating them. The length of the CDR3 is 14 residues. Germline V CDR1 and CDR2: SEHNR, FQNEAQ (reference sequence). The CDR3, as DNA: TGTGCCAGCAGCTTAGTCCCAGGGCCCGAGACCCAGTACTTC. This gives the protein CASSLVPGPETQYF.

V and J are TRBV27 and TRBJ2-7; TRBD2 matches 12 bases. The CDR3 contains 14 residues. CDR1 and CDR2 (germline): MNHEY, SMNVEV (reference sequence). Trimming removed 5 bases from V and 7 bases from J; junction bases left unmatched: 6. CDR3 sequence (DNA): TGTGCCAGCAGTAACCTAGCGGGAGGGCAAGAGCAGTACTTC. Protein sequence: CASSNLAGGQEQYF.

The chain is built from TRBV27 and TRBJ1-1, with unresolved D. The germline V and J ends were trimmed by 2 bases and 1 base, with 5 bases remaining between them. The CDR3 covers 13 residues. Per the germline V gene, CDR1 is MNHEY and CDR2 is SMNVEV (reference sequence). The CDR3 is CASSLAENTEAFF. CDR3 bases: TGTGCCAGCAGTTTAGCAGAGAACACTGAAGCTTTCTTT.

The V and J genes are TRBV14 and TRBJ2-1; D not resolved. V was trimmed by 0 bases and J by 9 bases, leaving 12 bases between them. Germline V gene lookup returns CDR1 SGHDN and CDR2 FVKESK. CDR3 length equals 14 residues. CDR3 nucleotides: TGTGCCAGCAGCCAAGATTTGGGCGTGGGTGAGCAGTTCTTC. This sequence encodes CASSQDLGVGEQFF.